One sample yielded the 18 T cell receptor beta chains listed below, sequenced in a study of T cell changes during pregnancy in multiple sclerosis. Only in-frame clones appear in the TCRdb table, and some are missing; sequencing was by immunoSEQ multiplex PCR. Seen here are around 52,000 clones, 90% to 95% observed once, and the top ten hold 0.15% to 0.2%. The sequenced sample was CD4+ T cells from peripheral blood mononuclear cells, obtained in the second trimester of pregnancy. These TCRs come from a female donor with multiple sclerosis, enrolled in a pregnancy study.

This clone was observed once. The CDR3: CSVGFQGKVTEAFF. The CDR3 nucleotides read TGCAGCGTTGGGTTCCAGGGAAAGGTAACTGAAGCTTTCTTT. The V and J genes are TRBV29-1 and TRBJ1-1; TRBD1 might be the D (5 bases). Germline CDR1 SQVTM, CDR2 ANQGSEA. CDR3 length: 14 residues. Trimming took off 4 bases at V and 5 bases at J, with 17 bases between the two ends.

The V gene is TRBV19, the J gene TRBJ1-4, with D perhaps TRBD1 (5 bases). Per the germline V gene, CDR1 is LNHDA and CDR2 is SQIVND (reference sequence). The V gene lost 5 bases and the J gene lost 5 bases, with 15 bases spanning the gap. The CDR3 consists of 15 residues. CDR3 nucleotide sequence: TGTGCCAGTAGTGTGGGGCCCGGACGGAATGAAAAACTGTTTTTT. As protein: CASSVGPGRNEKLFF. The full variable domain, rest sourced from reference TRBV19 and TRBJ1-4, is DGGITQSPKYLFRKEGQNVTLSCEQNLNHDAMYWYRQDPGQGLRLIYYSQIVNDFQKGDIAEGYSVSREKKESFPLTVTSAQKNPTAFYLCASSVGPGRNEKLFFGSGTQLSVL.

The chain combines TRBV27 with TRBJ2-3; 9 positions agree with TRBD2. V trimming: 7 bases; J trimming: 7 bases; junction bases outside the gene matches: 12. In germline, CDR1 is MNHEY, CDR2 SMNVEV (reference sequence). CDR3 size: 15 residues. DNA for the CDR3: TGTGCCAGCACCGTTTCGATGGCGGGGGGGAATACGCAGTATTTT. Translating gives CASTVSMAGGNTQYF.

The chain joins TRBV7-8 to TRBJ2-1, with 13 bases matching TRBD2. This CDR3 spans 16 amino acids. Germline V CDR1 and CDR2: SGHVS, FQNEAQ. The trim removed 5 bases at V and 6 bases at J, leaving 7 bases unmatched. The CDR3 nucleotides read TGTGCCAGCAGCACGGGACTAGCGGGATTTAGCAATGAGCAGTTCTTC. Its protein is CASSTGLAGFSNEQFF.

This rearrangement joins TRBV6-5 to TRBJ2-7; TRBD2 matches at 9 bases. The ends lost 3 bases at V and 5 bases at J; junction bases unmatched: 8. Germline loops: CDR1 MNHEY, CDR2 SVGAGI. The CDR3 loop spans 15 amino acids. The DNA for the CDR3 is TGTGCCAGCAGTTATCTGGGACTAGCATCCCACGAGCAGTACTTC. Residues: CASSYLGLASHEQYF.

The rearrangement uses TRBV7-2 and TRBJ1-1, with 8 bases matching TRBD1. Germline V lookup: CDR1 SGHTA, CDR2 FQGNSA. Germline trimming cut 7 bases from V and 8 bases from J; bases unmatched to any gene: 15. This CDR3 comprises 15 residues. CDR3 coding DNA: TGTGCCAGCACCCTAGACAGGGGAATAATATCGGAAGCTTTCTTT. It specifies CASTLDRGIISEAFF.

This sequence joins TRBV27 and TRBJ2-5; TRBD1 aligns across 7 bases. The trim removed 4 bases at V and 4 bases at J, leaving 6 bases unmatched. The germline gives CDR1 MNHEY, CDR2 SMNVEV (reference sequence). The CDR3 length is 14 residues. The CDR3, as DNA: TGTGCCAGCAGTTGGGCAGGGGGAAGAGAGACCCAGTACTTC. This translates into CASSWAGGRETQYF.

In its sample, this clone was seen once. The chain recombines TRBV5-1 with TRBJ2-7, with D maybe TRBD1 (6 bases). Trimming left V 2 bases short and J 6 bases short, with 24 bases between. The CDR3 length is 17 residues. Per the germline V gene, CDR1 is SGHRS and CDR2 is YFSETQ. CDR3: CASSLEWRTARAGEQYF. The CDR3 bases are TGCGCCAGCAGCTTAGAATGGAGGACAGCGAGGGCGGGCGAGCAGTACTTC. The complete variable domain, with remaining parts taken from reference TRBV5-1 and TRBJ2-7, reads KAGVTQTPRYLIKTRGQQVTLSCSPISGHRSVSWYQQTPGQGLQFLFEYFSETQRNKGNFPGRFSGRQFSNSRSEMNVSTLELGDSALYLCASSLEWRTARAGEQYFGPGTRLTVT.

The chain combines TRBV6-5 with TRBJ1-1; D is possibly TRBD1 (6 bases). With 4 bases removed from V and 5 bases from J, the gap between germline ends came to 20 bases. Germline CDR1 reads MNHEY; CDR2 reads SVGAGI. CDR3 length equals 16 residues. The CDR3 DNA is TGTGCCAGCAGTTCCCTTCGACAGGCTGCTAGGACTGAAGCTTTCTTT. Protein product: CASSSLRQAARTEAFF.

The rearrangement links TRBV30 to TRBJ2-5; D perhaps matches TRBD2 (7 bases). V was trimmed by 5 bases and J by 5 bases, leaving 12 bases between them. CDR3 length equals 12 residues. Germline CDR1 reads GTSNPN; CDR2 reads SVGIG (reference sequence). The CDR3 is CAWGGAFETQYF. The CDR3 region has the DNA TGTGCCTGGGGGGGGGCATTCGAGACCCAGTACTTC.

The rearrangement uses TRBV2 and TRBJ2-7, with 10 bases matching TRBD2. V was clipped by 6 bases and J by 7 bases; unmatched bases: 12. Germline CDR1 reads SNHLY; CDR2 reads FYNNEI. This CDR3 is built from 15 residues. Here the CDR3 DNA reads TGTGCCAGCAGGGCCGGGACTAGCGCCGCTCATGAGCAGTACTTC. This gives the protein CASRAGTSAAHEQYF.

This sequence joins TRBV28 and TRBJ2-7, with D perhaps matching TRBD1 (7 bases). The V end lost 8 bases, the J end lost 7 bases, and 18 bases lay between the germline ends. Germline values: CDR1 MDHEN, CDR2 SYDVKM. The CDR3 covers 13 residues. CDR3 nucleotides: TGTGCCAGCGCGGGACAGACCCTTAGGGAGCAGTACTTC. As protein: CASAGQTLREQYF.

The gene calls are TRBV6-1 and TRBJ1-1; D possibly corresponds to TRBD1 (5 bases). Deletions cut 3 bases from V and 4 bases from J, with 15 bases between. Looked up from germline, CDR1 is MNHNS and CDR2 is SASEGT. The CDR3 loop spans 15 amino acids. CDR3 nucleotides: TGTGCCAGCAGTGAGACGGTCTTGGGGGGCACTGAAGCTTTCTTT. It specifies CASSETVLGGTEAFF.

The chain is built from TRBV6-6 and TRBJ2-5, with 8 nucleotides matching TRBD2. Unmatched junction bases numbered 9, after V lost 7 bases and J lost 5 bases. In germline, CDR1 is MNHNY, CDR2 SVGAGI (reference sequence). CDR3 size: 14 residues. CDR3 bases: TGTGCCAGCATCGACGCGGGGGGCCGGGAGACCCAGTACTTC. Its translation: CASIDAGGRETQYF.

This clone has only one observation. This chain connects TRBV2 to TRBJ2-5, with 7 bases matching TRBD1. With V trimmed by 8 bases and J by 3 bases, 0 bases remained unmatched. Germline V gene data show CDR1 as SNHLY and CDR2 as FYNNEI. The CDR3 is 11 amino acids. As DNA, the CDR3 is TGTGCCAGCGGACAGGAAGAGACCCAGTACTTC. Its protein product is CASGQEETQYF.

The chain has TRBV5-5 and TRBJ1-5; the D gene is possibly TRBD1 (6 bases). Trimming left V 4 bases short and J 0 bases short, with 11 bases between. The CDR3 length is 15 residues. CDR1 is SGHKS and CDR2 is YYEKEE in the germline V gene (reference sequence). CDR3 sequence (DNA): TGTGCCAGCAGCCTGGGGGGCCTTAGCAATCAGCCCCAGCATTTT. Residues: CASSLGGLSNQPQHF.

V is TRBV15 and J is TRBJ1-3; no reliable D call. Germline V lookup: CDR1 LNHNV, CDR2 YYDKDF (reference sequence). The CDR3 has 16 residues. V lost 0 bases and J lost 4, with 13 bases in between. The chain's CDR3 is CATSRDPTSSGNTIYF. Here the CDR3 DNA reads TGTGCCACCAGCAGAGATCCTACGAGTTCAGGAAACACCATATATTTT.

V usage is TRBV7-3 and J usage is TRBJ2-4; tentative D call: TRBD2 (6 bases). The CDR3 loop spans 14 amino acids. Germline V gives CDR1 SGHTA, CDR2 FQGTGA. The germline V and J ends were trimmed by 2 bases and 6 bases, with 11 bases remaining between them. The CDR3 nucleotides read TGTGCCAGCAGCTTAGGCCAGGGAGGAAACATTCAGTACTTC. Translated, it gives CASSLGQGGNIQYF.